This TCR beta chain is drawn from a study of siplizumab effects on memory and regulatory T cells. Study conclusions and caveats: The authors could not assign a naive or memory phenotype to roughly 80-96% of proliferating CD4+ or CD8+ clones. Apparently more diverse than memory cells, naive T cells also seemed major alloresponse contributors.

As concerns this clone: As yet, its antigen is unknown.

Measured with immunoSEQ multiplex PCR; TCRdb has only the in-frame clones, and not every one. This sample has 80,000 to 95,000 clones, with 95% found just once. This receptor was taken from a human donor in good health. The material sequenced was CD8+ T cells sorted from blood.

The CDR3 spells CASSTYYEQYF. In DNA, the CDR3 is TGTGCCAGCAGTACTTACTACGAGCAGTACTTC. The V gene is TRBV5-6, the J gene TRBJ2-7, with D unclear. Germline assignment: CDR1 SGHDT and CDR2 YYEEEE. V was clipped by 5 bases and J by 3 bases, with 6 bases between them. CDR3 size: 11 residues.